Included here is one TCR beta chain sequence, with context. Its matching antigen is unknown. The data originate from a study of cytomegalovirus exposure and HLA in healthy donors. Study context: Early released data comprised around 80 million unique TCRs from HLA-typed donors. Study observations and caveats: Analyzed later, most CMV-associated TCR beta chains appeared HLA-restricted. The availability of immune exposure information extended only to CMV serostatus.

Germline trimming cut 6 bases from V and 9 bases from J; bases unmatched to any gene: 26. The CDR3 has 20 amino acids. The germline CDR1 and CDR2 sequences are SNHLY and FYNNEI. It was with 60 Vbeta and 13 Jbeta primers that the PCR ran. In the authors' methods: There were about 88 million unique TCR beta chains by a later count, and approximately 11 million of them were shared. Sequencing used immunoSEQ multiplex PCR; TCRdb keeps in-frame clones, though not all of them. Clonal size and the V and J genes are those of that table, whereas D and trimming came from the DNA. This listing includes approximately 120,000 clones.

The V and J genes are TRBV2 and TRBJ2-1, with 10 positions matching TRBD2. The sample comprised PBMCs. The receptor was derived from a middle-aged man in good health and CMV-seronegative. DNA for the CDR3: TGTGCCAGCAGGCCAGGGACCCCACTTGGGTTAGCGGGAGGCCCGAGTGAGCAGTTCTTC. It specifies CASRPGTPLGLAGGPSEQFF.